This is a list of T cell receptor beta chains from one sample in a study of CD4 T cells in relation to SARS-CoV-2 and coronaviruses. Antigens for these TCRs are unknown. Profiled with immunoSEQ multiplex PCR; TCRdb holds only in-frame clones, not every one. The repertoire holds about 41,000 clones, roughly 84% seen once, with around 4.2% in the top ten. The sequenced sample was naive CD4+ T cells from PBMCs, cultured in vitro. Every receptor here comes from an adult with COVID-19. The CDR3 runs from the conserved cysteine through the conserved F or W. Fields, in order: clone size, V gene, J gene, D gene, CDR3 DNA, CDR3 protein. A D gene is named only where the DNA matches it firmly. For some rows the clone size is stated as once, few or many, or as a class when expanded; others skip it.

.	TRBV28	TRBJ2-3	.	TGTGCCAGCAGTTCCTACCTACTAGCATCGGCCACAGATACGCAGTATTTT	CASSSYLLASATDTQYF
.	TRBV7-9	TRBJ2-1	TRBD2	TGTGCCAGCAGCTTAAGGGCTAGCGGGAACCCGAGCTCCTACAATGAGCAGTTCTTC	CASSLRASGNPSSYNEQFF
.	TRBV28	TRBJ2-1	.	TGTGCCAGCAGTTTGAGGTCAGGGCTTGAGCAGTTCTTC	CASSLRSGLEQFF
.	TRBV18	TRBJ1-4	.	TGTGCCAGCTCACCATCCACAGATAATGAAAAACTGTTTTTT	CASSPSTDNEKLFF
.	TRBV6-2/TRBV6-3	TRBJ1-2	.	TGTGCCAGCAGTTACGCAGGGAGGAACTATGGCTACACCTTC	CASSYAGRNYGYTF
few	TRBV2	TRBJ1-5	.	TGTGCCAGCAGTTTAACGTTTGATAGCAATCAGCCCCAGCATTTT	CASSLTFDSNQPQHF
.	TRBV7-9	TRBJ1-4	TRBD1	TGTGCCAGCAGCTCCGGGACAGGGTTTGAAAAACTGTTTTTT	CASSSGTGFEKLFF
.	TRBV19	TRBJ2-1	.	TGTGCCAGTAGTCTTTATTCGGGAGAGCAAAGGAATGAGCAGTTCTTC	CASSLYSGEQRNEQFF
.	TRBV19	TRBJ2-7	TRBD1	TGTGCCAGTAGTACGACAGGGGAACACTACGAGCAGTACTTC	CASSTTGEHYEQYF
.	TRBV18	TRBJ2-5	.	TGTGCCAGCTCACCCGGACAGCTGATATTGCAAGAGACCCAGTACTTC	CASSPGQLILQETQYF
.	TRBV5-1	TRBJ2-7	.	TGCGCCAGCAGCCGTCTTAATGGGTACGAGCAGTACTTC	CASSRLNGYEQYF